This TCR beta chain was recovered during a study of identifying expanded T cells in peripheral blood. Findings and limits, study-wide: Across healthy donors, higher total template counts meant significantly greater roughly 2-week count variance.

No infections or other immune events were documented during collection. About this clone itself: Its antigen is currently unknown.

Data came from immunoSEQ multiplex PCR; TCRdb stores just in-frame clones and leaves some out. There are 130,000 or so clones in the sample; approximately 88% occur only once, and 3% to 4% lies in the top ten. The sample comprised blood. The TCR originated in a person between 18 and 75 years old in good health.

CDR3 in amino acids: CASSLGPPGGENTEAFF. The DNA of the CDR3 is TGTGCCAGCAGCTTAGGGCCCCCAGGGGGCGAGAACACTGAAGCTTTCTTT. The gene calls are TRBV7-6 and TRBJ1-1; 8 bases are a match to TRBD1. CDR3 length equals 17 residues. Germline trimming cut 1 base from V and 1 base from J; bases unmatched to any gene: 8. The germline V gene encodes CDR1 SGHVS and CDR2 FNYEAQ.